A single sample is the source of the 30 T cell receptor beta chains below, sequenced in a study of PD-1 blockade in classical Hodgkin lymphoma. All patients experienced relapse after autologous stem cell transplantation, and brentuximab vedotin exposure was variable. Libraries were prepared by immunoSEQ multiplex PCR; TCRdb keeps only in-frame clonotypes and omits some of them. The sample records 13,000 or so clones, 75% to 95% being singletons. The material was peripheral blood mononuclear cells (PBMCs), obtained at baseline. These receptors came from a human donor with classical Hodgkin lymphoma.

The rearrangement uses TRBV28 and TRBJ1-2; D possibly corresponds to TRBD1 (6 bases). Trimming stripped 7 bases from V and 3 bases from J, with 18 bases between. Germline CDR1 is MDHEN and CDR2 is SYDVKM. This CDR3 has 15 residues. CDR3 loop: CASTSSPGGYYGYTF. In DNA form, the CDR3 reads TGTGCCAGCACGAGTAGTCCGGGGGGCTACTATGGCTACACCTTC.

The V and J genes are TRBV11-2 and TRBJ1-1; D gene uncertain. This CDR3 spans 11 amino acids. The V and J ends lost 3 bases and 4 bases respectively, with 3 bases between them. CDR1 and CDR2 from the germline V gene are SGHAT and FQNNGV. The CDR3 nucleotides are TGTGCCAGCAGCTTGGGCACTGAAGCTTTCTTT. It yields the protein CASSLGTEAFF.

The chain links TRBV7-3 to TRBJ2-4; 9 positions match TRBD1. The V gene's germline CDR1 is SGHTA and CDR2 FQGTGA. The CDR3 extends over 13 amino acids. Unmatched junction bases numbered 1, after V lost 3 bases and J lost 7 bases. Here the CDR3 DNA reads TGTGCCAGCAGCTTGGGGACAGGGAACATTCAGTACTTC. It specifies CASSLGTGNIQYF.

The chain carries TRBV28 and TRBJ1-2, with D perhaps TRBD1 (6 bases). The CDR3 totals 14 residues. Germline lookup yields CDR1 MDHEN and CDR2 SYDVKM. The V and J ends lost 5 bases and 3 bases respectively, with 13 bases between them. CDR3: CASSLPGAYYGYTF. Here the CDR3 DNA reads TGTGCCAGCAGTCTACCAGGGGCCTACTATGGCTACACCTTC.

The gene calls are TRBV7-3 and TRBJ1-1; D remains unclear. Trimming removed 4 bases at V and 5 bases at J, with 11 bases between. Germline CDR1 reads SGHTA; CDR2 reads FQGTGA. This CDR3 spans 13 amino acids. In DNA, the CDR3 is TGTGCCAGCAGCTCGTACCTGCAAACTGAAGCTTTCTTT. As protein: CASSSYLQTEAFF.

The genes are TRBV7-2 and TRBJ2-7; D may match TRBD1 or TRBD2 (5 bases each). V was clipped by 5 bases and J by 2 bases, with 16 bases between them. This CDR3 comprises 15 residues. Looked up from germline, CDR1 is SGHTA and CDR2 is FQGNSA. CDR3 nucleotides: TGTGCCAGCAGCCGGGACCCCGACCTTACCTACGAGCAGTACTTC. It codes for CASSRDPDLTYEQYF.

The chain couples TRBV7-9 to TRBJ2-7, with D possibly being TRBD2 (7 bases). The CDR3 runs to 18 residues. V lost 5 bases, J lost 6 bases, and 29 bases lay in between. Germline CDR1 SEHNR, CDR2 FQNEAQ (reference sequence). CDR3 sequence (DNA): TGTGCCAGCAGCACTAGGGGGGGTTTGGCAGGCCCAGCCCTCGAGCAGTACTTC. Amino acids: CASSTRGGLAGPALEQYF.

The CDR3 DNA reads TGTGCCAGCAGTCCATGGTCCTACGAGCAGTACTTC. Residues: CASSPWSYEQYF. The chain employs TRBV6-6 and TRBJ2-7; D is unresolved. Germline V gene data show CDR1 as MNHNY and CDR2 as SVGAGI (reference sequence). CDR3 length: 12 amino acids. Trimming shortened V by 5 bases and J by 1 base, and 6 bases separated the two germline ends.

The gene calls are TRBV9 and TRBJ2-5; 11 bases align to TRBD1. The trim removed 0 bases at V and 8 bases at J, leaving 3 bases unmatched. Looked up from germline, CDR1 is SGDLS and CDR2 is YYNGEE. This CDR3 has 14 amino acids. CDR3 region: CASSVVGQGATQYF. CDR3 coding DNA: TGTGCCAGCAGCGTAGTAGGACAGGGGGCTACCCAGTACTTC.

The chain links TRBV5-1 to TRBJ2-5, with 9 bases identical to TRBD2. J gave up 2 bases and V 7 bases, and 6 bases lay outside the gene matches. Looked up from germline, CDR1 is SGHRS and CDR2 is YFSETQ. This CDR3 is 14 amino acids long. This chain's CDR3 is CASRAGGRQETQYF. The CDR3, as DNA: TGCGCCAGCCGAGCGGGGGGAAGGCAAGAGACCCAGTACTTC. Together with reference TRBV5-1 and TRBJ2-5, the CDR3 gives the full variable domain: KAGVTQTPRYLIKTRGQQVTLSCSPISGHRSVSWYQQTPGQGLQFLFEYFSETQRNKGNFPGRFSGRQFSNSRSEMNVSTLELGDSALYLCASRAGGRQETQYFGPGTRLLVL.

This chain connects TRBV7-2 to TRBJ2-5, with TRBD1 matching 10 bases. The CDR3 runs to 17 residues. V trimming: 5 bases; J trimming: 1 base; junction bases outside the gene matches: 10. Per the germline V gene, CDR1 is SGHTA and CDR2 is FQGNSA. For the CDR3, the DNA is TGTGCCAGCAGCGGGGTGGACAGGGGGACTTTCCAAGAGACCCAGTACTTC. Its translation: CASSGVDRGTFQETQYF.

This chain connects TRBV9 to TRBJ1-2; D unclear. Germline V gene data show CDR1 as SGDLS and CDR2 as YYNGEE. Trimming removed 5 bases from V and 2 bases from J, with 13 bases in between. CDR3 length: 14 amino acids. The CDR3 sequence is CASSPFGVNYGYTF. Here the CDR3 DNA reads TGTGCCAGCAGTCCTTTTGGGGTGAACTATGGCTACACCTTC. Full variable domain (outside the CDR3, taken from reference TRBV9 and TRBJ1-2): DSGVTQTPKHLITATGQRVTLRCSPRSGDLSVYWYQQSLDQGLQFLIQYYNGEERAKGNILERFSAQQFPDLHSELNLSSLELGDSALYFCASSPFGVNYGYTFGSGTRLTVV.

The chain employs TRBV27 and TRBJ2-1, with D tentatively TRBD1 or TRBD2 (6 bases each). Trimming pared 2 bases from V and 3 bases from J, leaving 20 bases between. Germline lookup yields CDR1 MNHEY and CDR2 SMNVEV (reference sequence). There are 18 residues in the CDR3. The CDR3 bases are TGTGCCAGCAGTTTAGTAGGGGGGCAGCGGCCTGGCTACAATGAGCAGTTCTTC. It encodes CASSLVGGQRPGYNEQFF.

This clone has a single count. V and J are TRBV7-9 and TRBJ1-3; 8 positions agree with TRBD1. Germline V gene sequence: CDR1 SEHNR, CDR2 FQNEAQ (reference sequence). Losses at the gene ends were 3 bases for V and 8 bases for J; bases not matched to a gene: 12. The CDR3 contains 16 residues. The CDR3 spells CASSFWQGAFQDTIYF. The CDR3 DNA reads TGTGCCAGCAGCTTCTGGCAGGGGGCATTTCAAGACACCATATATTTT.

The sample holds a few counts of this clone. This chain joins TRBV29-1 and TRBJ2-7; a possible D gene is TRBD2 (6 bases). V lost 4 bases and J lost 6, with 16 bases in between. This CDR3 region has 13 residues. Germline V gene lookup returns CDR1 SQVTM and CDR2 ANQGSEA. The CDR3 DNA reads TGCAGCGTTGTGGACGGGAGTGGGTTCGAGCAGTACTTC. It is translated as CSVVDGSGFEQYF.

A word on this clone: The sample holds other DNA sequences that translate to the same CDR3. The CDR3 DNA sequence: TGTGCCAGCAGCGAGGGGGAGGATGGCTACACCTTC. Amino acid sequence: CASSEGEDGYTF. This chain connects TRBV9 to TRBJ1-2; maybe TRBD1 (6 bases). The ends were cut back, 3 bases at V and 6 bases at J, with 9 bases in the middle. Germline V gene lookup returns CDR1 SGDLS and CDR2 YYNGEE. The CDR3 is made up of 12 amino acids.

The chain has TRBV5-1 and TRBJ1-5; possible D gene TRBD1, 6 bases. CDR3 size: 13 residues. The germline gives CDR1 SGHRS, CDR2 YFSETQ. The V end lost 5 bases, the J end lost 7 bases, and 13 bases lay between the germline ends. The CDR3 nucleotides are TGCGCCAGCAGTCCGGGGGCAGGGCAGCCCCAGCATTTT. It translates to CASSPGAGQPQHF.

CDR3 amino acids: CASSLEAGSSGNTIYF. For the CDR3, the DNA is TGTGCCAGCAGCTTAGAGGCAGGATCCTCTGGAAACACCATATATTTT. The chain employs TRBV7-8 and TRBJ1-3; D not resolved. The CDR3 loop spans 16 amino acids. CDR1 is SGHVS and CDR2 is FQNEAQ in the germline V gene. Trimming took 1 base from V and 0 from J, leaving 10 bases between them.

The rearrangement uses TRBV7-8 and TRBJ1-1; tentatively, D is TRBD1 (5 bases). V lost 3 bases and J 2 bases, leaving 7 bases between the germline ends. The germline V gene encodes CDR1 SGHVS and CDR2 FQNEAQ. The CDR3 consists of 13 residues. The CDR3 sequence: CASSFRANTEAFF. The CDR3 coding sequence is TGTGCCAGCAGCTTCAGGGCTAACACTGAAGCTTTCTTT.

The rearrangement joins TRBV6-5 to TRBJ2-2, with D perhaps matching TRBD1 (6 bases). Germline V gene lookup returns CDR1 MNHEY and CDR2 SVGAGI. Trimming removed 5 bases at V and 6 bases at J, with 13 bases between. The CDR3 covers 14 residues. CDR3 loop: CASSLQGIPGELFF. CDR3 coding DNA: TGTGCCAGCAGTCTACAGGGAATCCCCGGGGAGCTGTTTTTT.

Note on this clone: A read error may produce the germline difference seen at one junction end. V usage is TRBV7-3 and J usage is TRBJ1-2; D possibly corresponds to TRBD1 (5 bases). The CDR3 contains 13 residues. CDR1 and CDR2 (germline): SGHTA, FQGTGA. CDR3 bases: TGTACCAGCAGCTTAATGTCAGGGTCTGGCTACACCTTC. Its protein is CTSSLMSGSGYTF.

V gene TRBV10-3 combines with J gene TRBJ1-2; D may be TRBD1 (5 bases). This CDR3 has 13 residues. Germline V lookup: CDR1 ENHRY, CDR2 SYGVKD. With 8 bases removed from V and 1 base from J, the gap between germline ends came to 11 bases. CDR3 nucleotides: TGTGCCATCTGGGACGGTCGTAACTATGGCTACACCTTC. Protein product: CAIWDGRNYGYTF.

This sequence joins TRBV28 and TRBJ2-2, with a weak D call TRBD2 (7 bases). Between the trimmed V and J ends, which lost 7 bases and 4 bases, there was a span of 22 bases. This CDR3 is 17 amino acids long. Germline CDR1 and CDR2: MDHEN and SYDVKM. CDR3 in amino acids: CASIGLAGAHGTGELFF. DNA for the CDR3: TGTGCCAGCATTGGGCTGGCGGGGGCGCATGGCACCGGGGAGCTGTTTTTT.

This chain links TRBV6-5 with TRBJ2-7; TRBD1 matches at 8 bases. The V gene end was trimmed by 4 bases and the J gene end by 3 bases; junction bases not matched to a gene: 8. This CDR3 region has 15 residues. CDR1 is MNHEY, CDR2 SVGAGI, per germline. The CDR3 nucleotides are TGTGCCAGCAGTTTTGCCGGGACAGGATACTACGAGCAGTACTTC. This sequence encodes CASSFAGTGYYEQYF.

The genes are TRBV27 and TRBJ1-3; perhaps TRBD1 as D (5 bases). The CDR3 extends over 13 amino acids. V was clipped by 8 bases and J by 3 bases, with 11 bases between them. The germline CDR1 and CDR2 sequences are MNHEY and SMNVEV (reference sequence). The CDR3 sequence: CASRGVNGNTIYF. DNA for the CDR3: TGTGCCAGCCGGGGGGTAAATGGAAACACCATATATTTT.

This clone showed up just once. The CDR3 sequence: CASSSTRGQIAGNTIYF. The CDR3 nucleotides read TGCGCCAGCAGCTCCACCCGGGGACAGATAGCTGGAAACACCATATATTTT. J is TRBJ1-3 and V is TRBV5-1, with TRBD1 matching over 7 bases. CDR1 SGHRS and CDR2 YFSETQ come from the germline V gene. The ends lost 3 bases at V and 2 bases at J; junction bases unmatched: 11. The CDR3 has 17 residues.

The J gene is TRBJ1-2, the V gene TRBV21-1. TRBV21-1 is reported as a pseudogene. CDR3 size: 16 residues. The CDR3 region is CASSKPGQGPPYGYTF. The DNA of the CDR3 is TGTGCCAGCAGCAAACCAGGGCAGGGACCGCCCTATGGCTACACCTTC.

The V and J genes are TRBV6-5 and TRBJ1-1; D is ambiguous. Trimming removed 6 bases from V and 1 base from J, with 15 bases in between. Germline CDR1 MNHEY, CDR2 SVGAGI. This CDR3 is built from 15 residues. In nucleotides, the CDR3 is TGTGCCAGCAGCCAAACAAGGACGGAGAACACTGAAGCTTTCTTT. Translation: CASSQTRTENTEAFF.

This clone was seen a single time. The V gene is TRBV5-8, the J gene TRBJ2-5, with a possible D match to TRBD2 (7 bases). Trimming pared 0 bases from V and 1 base from J, leaving 10 bases between. In germline, CDR1 is SGHTS, CDR2 YDEGEE. The CDR3 sequence is 15 residues long. CDR3 loop: CASSLEGGRQETQYF. The DNA of the CDR3 is TGTGCCAGCAGCTTGGAGGGGGGGCGCCAAGAGACCCAGTACTTC.

This clone was seen a single time. The rearrangement uses TRBV5-1 and TRBJ2-2; unclear D gene. Trimming cost V 4 bases and J 2 bases, with 15 bases left between them. CDR3 length: 16 amino acids. Per germline, CDR1 SGHRS and CDR2 YFSETQ. CDR3 loop: CASSLTTYRNTGELFF. CDR3 nucleotide sequence: TGCGCCAGCAGCCTTACCACATACCGAAACACCGGGGAGCTGTTTTTT.